The rows below give T cell receptor beta chains drawn from one sample of a study of blood T cell repertoires in COVID-19. Generated by immunoSEQ multiplex PCR, the TCRdb table keeps only in-frame clones and is missing some. The repertoire holds about 130,000 clones, with approximately 84% as singletons. The sequenced sample was peripheral blood. The receptors were gathered from a woman in her sixties or seventies with acute or convalescent COVID-19. CDR3s include the opening cysteine and the closing phenylalanine or tryptophan. Each record gives: V gene, D gene, clone size, J gene, CDR3 DNA, CDR3 protein. The D gene is left open where the match is weak. Clone size, where shown, is once, few, many, or a class for clones that have expanded.

TRBV6-5	TRBD1	NA	TRBJ1-2	TGTGCCAGCACCCTGGGGGACAGTGTGAATTATGGCTACACCTTC	CASTLGDSVNYGYTF
TRBV2	TRBD2	NA	TRBJ2-3	TGTGCCAGCCAAAGGACTAGCGGGGCGGGAGATACGCAGTATTTT	CASQRTSGAGDTQYF
TRBV30	NA	NA	TRBJ1-6	TGTGCCTGGAGTCTACAGCAAAATTCACCCCTCCACTTT	CAWSLQQNSPLHF
TRBV27	NA	NA	TRBJ1-5	TGTGCCAGCAGGCGGAACCTTGAGGGTCAGCCCCAGCATTTT	CASRRNLEGQPQHF
TRBV28	NA	NA	TRBJ1-3	TGTGCCAGCAGTCCCCCCTTACATGGAAACACCATATATTTT	CASSPPLHGNTIYF
TRBV28	TRBD1	NA	TRBJ2-3	TGTGCCAGCAGCCCCGACAGGGGGCCCCCCACAGATACGCAGTATTTT	CASSPDRGPPTDTQYF
TRBV4-1	NA	NA	TRBJ1-5	TGCGCCAGCAGTGGAGGCCCGGGTCAGCCCCAGCATTTT	CASSGGPGQPQHF
TRBV5-1	NA	NA	TRBJ1-5	TGCGCCAGCAGCTTGTCGGGGAGAGGGCAGCCCCAGCATTTT	CASSLSGRGQPQHF
TRBV6-6	TRBD1	NA	TRBJ2-1	TGTGCCAGCAGGACAGGGTTATTATCCTACAATGAGCAGTTCTTC	CASRTGLLSYNEQFF
TRBV3-1/TRBV3-2	NA	NA	TRBJ1-3	TGTGCCAGCAGCCAAGATGTAGTTATCGGAAACACCATATATTTT	CASSQDVVIGNTIYF
TRBV2	NA	NA	TRBJ1-2	TGTGCCAGCAGTTCAGACAGCCTTGTTAACTATGGCTACACCTTC	CASSSDSLVNYGYTF
TRBV10-3	NA	NA	TRBJ2-5	TGTGCCATCAGTGAGTCGGGGACTCAAGAGACCCAGTACTTC	CAISESGTQETQYF
TRBV5-1	TRBD1	NA	TRBJ1-6	TGCGCCAGCAGCTTCGGACAGGGGATTAATTCACCCCTCCACTTT	CASSFGQGINSPLHF
TRBV5-1	TRBD1	once	TRBJ2-5	TGCGCCAGCACGCAGGGGGCGCGGGAGACCCAGTACTTC	CASTQGARETQYF
TRBV4-1	NA	once	TRBJ1-6	TGCGCCAGCAGCCCCAGGTCCACGGGAGGTAATTCACCCCTCCACTTT	CASSPRSTGGNSPLHF
TRBV9	NA	NA	TRBJ2-3	TGTGCCAGCAGCCCCGAGGGCCGCACAGATACGCAGTATTTT	CASSPEGRTDTQYF
TRBV7-9	TRBD2	once	TRBJ2-1	TGTGCCAGCAGCCCTAAGCGGGGGGTGTACAATGAGCAGTTCTTC	CASSPKRGVYNEQFF
TRBV5-6	NA	NA	TRBJ2-5	TGTGCCAGCAACGCCGCGGGGCAAGAGACCCAGTACTTC	CASNAAGQETQYF
TRBV6-2/TRBV6-3	NA	NA	TRBJ1-4	TGTGCCAGCAGTTACTCATCAACAACTAATGAAAAACTGTTTTTT	CASSYSSTTNEKLFF
TRBV12-5	NA	NA	TRBJ1-2	TGTGCTAGTGCCCTGGGGGGATTAAGGGTCGACTACACCTTC	CASALGGLRVDYTF
TRBV29-1	NA	few	TRBJ1-1	TGCAGCGTTGCCCGAGAGAACACTGAAGCTTTCTTT	CSVARENTEAFF
TRBV7-8	TRBD1	NA	TRBJ1-2	TGTGCCAGCAGCCTGGGACAGCAGGGCCCGAATGGCTACACCTTC	CASSLGQQGPNGYTF
TRBV2	TRBD1	NA	TRBJ1-5	TGTGCCAGCACCATGACAGGGGGCAGCAATCAGCCCCAGCATTTT	CASTMTGGSNQPQHF
TRBV5-4	NA	NA	TRBJ1-6	TGTGCCAGCAGCTTGGGGCAGGGGATTTTGGATTCACCCCTCCACTTT	CASSLGQGILDSPLHF
TRBV4-1	TRBD1	NA	TRBJ1-1	TGCGCCAGCAGCCCCCCCCCAGGGGGTGAAGCTTTCTTT	CASSPPPGGEAFF
TRBV19	TRBD2	once	TRBJ2-3	TGTGCCAGTACCCAGGGGGCTAGCGGGAGGGGGGATACGCAGTATTTT	CASTQGASGRGDTQYF
TRBV24-1	NA	NA	TRBJ1-4	TGTGCCACCAGTGACCCCGGACAGAACACCGAAAAACTGTTTTTT	CATSDPGQNTEKLFF
TRBV7-6	TRBD2	NA	TRBJ2-1	TGTGCCAGCAGCTTAGAACCAGCGGGGGGACGGAATGAGCAGTTCTTC	CASSLEPAGGRNEQFF
TRBV19	TRBD1	NA	TRBJ1-6	TGTGCCAGTAGTCCTGGGACAGGGGGTTCACCCCTCCACTTT	CASSPGTGGSPLHF
TRBV24-1	TRBD2	NA	TRBJ2-1	TGTGCCACCAGTGATGGCAGACTAGCGGGGGGGATCTACAATGAGCAGTTCTTC	CATSDGRLAGGIYNEQFF
TRBV5-1	NA	NA	TRBJ1-4	TGCGCCAGCAGCTTGGACAGTACTAATGAAAAACTGTTTTTT	CASSLDSTNEKLFF
TRBV18	NA	NA	TRBJ1-1	TGTGCCAGCTCACCTGTCCGGGAACTGAACACTGAAGCTTTCTTT	CASSPVRELNTEAFF
TRBV20-1	NA	NA	TRBJ2-3	TGCAGTGCTAATTCAGGGGTCACGCAGTATTTT	CSANSGVTQYF
TRBV19	TRBD2	NA	TRBJ2-2	TGTGCCAGTAGTATAGCCCGGGAGGGGCCCACCGGGGAGCTGTTTTTT	CASSIAREGPTGELFF
TRBV7-9	TRBD1	NA	TRBJ1-2	TGTGCCAGCAGCGCCGGGACAGGTGGAAGGGGGGTCTATGGCTACACCTTC	CASSAGTGGRGVYGYTF
TRBV24-1	NA	NA	TRBJ2-1	TGTGCCACCAGTGTTCCAGGGTTAGGCAATGAGCAGTTCTTC	CATSVPGLGNEQFF
TRBV19	NA	NA	TRBJ1-5	TGTGCCAGTAAGGGGACAACAAACTATCAGCCCCAGCATTTT	CASKGTTNYQPQHF
TRBV30	NA	NA	TRBJ1-5	TGTGCCTGGGGTATCTTGGGGCGACAGCCCCAGCATTTT	CAWGILGRQPQHF
TRBV6-5	NA	NA	TRBJ1-6	TGTGCCAGCAGTTACGGCGGGCCGGATAATTCACCCCTCCACTTT	CASSYGGPDNSPLHF
TRBV19	TRBD1	once	TRBJ1-3	TGTGCCAGTAGGAACGTCCCCGGGACAGGGCTTGCCGGAAACACCATATATTTT	CASRNVPGTGLAGNTIYF
TRBV25-1	TRBD1	NA	TRBJ1-2	TGTGCCAGCAGTGAGGCAGGGGGCGCGGGTGGCTACACCTTC	CASSEAGGAGGYTF
TRBV7-2	NA	NA	TRBJ1-2	TGTGCCAGCAGTTCCCAGGGCGGCCTTAACTATGGCTACACCTTC	CASSSQGGLNYGYTF
TRBV9	NA	NA	TRBJ1-1	TGTGCCAGCAGCGTAGACGGTGGCACTGAAGCTTTCTTT	CASSVDGGTEAFF
TRBV18	NA	NA	TRBJ1-4	TGTGCCAGCTCACCACAGGGAGTCGAAAAACTGTTTTTT	CASSPQGVEKLFF
TRBV7-9	NA	NA	TRBJ2-5	TGTGCCAGCGACTTCGCCCGGGAGTACCAAGAGACCCAGTACTTC	CASDFAREYQETQYF
TRBV11-3	NA	NA	TRBJ2-1	TGTGCCAGCAGCTCTAGGGCGGGGATCTCCTACAATGAGCAGTTCTTC	CASSSRAGISYNEQFF
TRBV4-1	NA	NA	TRBJ1-1	TGCGCCAGCACCCCCCCGGGGGACGCCGTCTTGAACACTGAAGCTTTCTTT	CASTPPGDAVLNTEAFF
TRBV19	TRBD1	NA	TRBJ1-2	TGTGCCAGTAGTATGGGGACAGGGCAATCCTATGGCTACACCTTC	CASSMGTGQSYGYTF
TRBV5-1	TRBD2	NA	TRBJ2-5	TGCGCCAGCAGCCAGGGACTAGCGACTCGAGAGACCCAGTACTTC	CASSQGLATRETQYF
TRBV10-3	TRBD1	NA	TRBJ1-3	TGTGCCATCAGCACGGGACAGGGGGTAGACACCATATATTTT	CAISTGQGVDTIYF
TRBV19	NA	once	TRBJ2-7	TGTGCCAGTAGTATATGGGGCGGGGCGGACGAGCAGTACTTC	CASSIWGGADEQYF
TRBV6-1	NA	medium-sized	TRBJ1-2	TGTGCCAGCAGTGACCTTGGCTACACCTTC	CASSDLGYTF
TRBV9	TRBD1	NA	TRBJ1-1	TGTGCCAGCAGCGCCGAAGGACAGGCGAACACTGAAGCTTTCTTT	CASSAEGQANTEAFF
TRBV2	TRBD1	NA	TRBJ1-2	TGTGCCAGCAGTGAATCCCGGGACAGCGTCTATGGCTACACCTTC	CASSESRDSVYGYTF
TRBV12-3/TRBV12-4	NA	NA	TRBJ1-4	TGTGCCAGCAGCCATAAACAGGGTCGAGGACTGTTTTTT	CASSHKQGRGLFF
TRBV12-5	NA	NA	TRBJ1-2	TGTGCTAGTGGTTTAGGGAGACAGGAGGCTAGCTACACCTTC	CASGLGRQEASYTF
TRBV2	NA	NA	TRBJ2-1	TGTGCCAGCAGTGACGAGGGTAGTGAGCAGTTCTTC	CASSDEGSEQFF